This T cell receptor beta chain was sequenced during a study of T cells in Graves' hyperthyroidism and ophthalmopathy. Study-level points and caveats: Within blood appeared most thyroid clonotypes that had expanded above 0.001.

TCR beta CDR3 regions were amplified from RNA transcripts. With the HTBI primer set, the TCR CDR3 went through a first round of RT-PCR. TCRdb fed the multiplex PCR reads into MiXCR, producing one record per CDR3 protein. The sample lists under 400,000 distinct CDR3 sequences; 15% to 18% were seen once. Germline V CDR1 and CDR2: SGHKS, YYEKEE (reference sequence). V was cut by 6 bases and J by 8 bases, with 20 bases left in between. CDR3 length equals 15 residues. This clonotype was seen only a few times. Its cognate antigen is unknown. Material for sequencing was blood. The origin of this receptor is a woman between 18 and 29 years old with Graves' hyperthyroidism that later progressed to Graves' ophthalmopathy. This chain connects TRBV5-5 to TRBJ2-2; D possibly corresponds to TRBD2 (5 bases). The CDR3 DNA reads as TGTGCCAGCACCCTCAGTGAGGGATTAGTTGGGGAGCTGTTTTTT. It codes for CASTLSEGLVGELFF.